A single sample gave rise to the 17 T cell receptor beta chains below, sequenced in a study of beta chain features in type 1 diabetes. The sequenced template was cDNA made from the entire isolated RNA. Sequenced by immunoSEQ multiplex PCR; TCRdb stores in-frame clones only, minus some. The sample comprises about 410,000 clones, around 13% of which are singletons, and 0.035% to 0.045% rests with the top ten. The sequencing input was naive CD4+ T cells from blood. The source is a man aged 25-40 years in good health.

Points on this clone: Just one base apart from a much larger clone, this may be a read error. This specimen includes other DNA sequences encoding the same CDR3. The rearrangement joins TRBV18 to TRBJ2-5; no definite D call. Trimming pared 4 bases from V and 0 bases from J, leaving 3 bases between. Germline V CDR1 and CDR2: KGHSH, LQKENI. This CDR3 contains 12 residues. In DNA form, the CDR3 reads TGTGCCAGCTCACGGTACCAAGAGACCCAGTACTTC. As protein: CASSRYQETQYF.

In this sample, this clone turned up many times. The chain employs TRBV30 and TRBJ2-5, with D unresolved. The CDR3 is 14 amino acids. CDR1 and CDR2 (germline): GTSNPN, SVGIG (reference sequence). V lost 3 bases to trimming and J lost 1 base, with 12 bases between them. The CDR3: CAWRTRRTQETQYF. CDR3 bases: TGTGCCTGGAGAACAAGGCGGACCCAAGAGACCCAGTACTTC.

This clone was detected only a few times. The CDR3 nucleotides read TGTGCCAGTTCGTTTGGTGGATCGGACAATGAGCAGTTCTTC. Translated, it gives CASSFGGSDNEQFF. The chain uses TRBV19 and TRBJ2-1; D call uncertain. Germline loops: CDR1 LNHDA, CDR2 SQIVND (reference sequence). V lost 8 bases, J lost 5 bases, and 16 bases lay in between. The CDR3 extends over 14 amino acids.

This clone was picked up a small number of times. This chain uses TRBV12-5 with TRBJ2-2; perhaps TRBD1 as D (5 bases). CDR1 is LGHNT and CDR2 is FRNRAP in the germline V gene. V was cut by 5 bases and J by 8 bases, with 12 bases left in between. The CDR3 sequence is 13 residues long. The CDR3 nucleotides are TGTGCTAGTGGTCCAGGGCTGACGGGGGAGCTGTTTTTT. This codes for CASGPGLTGELFF.

This clone has more than one count but fewer than ten. The junction and the germline gene differ at one end; a read error may be behind it. This chain links TRBV20-1 with TRBJ2-3; D remains unclear. Germline V gene data show CDR1 as DFQATT and CDR2 as SNEGSKA (reference sequence). This CDR3 is 11 amino acids long. The CDR3 DNA reads TGCAGTGATAGAATAGGAGATACGCAGTATTTT. It is translated as CSDRIGDTQYF.

This clone occurred a few times. The J gene is TRBJ2-5, the V gene TRBV5-6, with D possibly being TRBD2 (6 bases). The CDR3 spans 12 residues. V was shortened by 0 bases and J by 9 bases, with 9 bases between the two germline ends. Germline V lookup: CDR1 SGHDT, CDR2 YYEEEE. CDR3 sequence: CASSLVVAAQYF. The DNA of the CDR3 is TGTGCCAGCAGCTTGGTGGTAGCGGCCCAGTACTTC.

This clone was found many times. The V gene is TRBV29-1, the J gene TRBJ2-1, with TRBD2 as a possible D gene (6 bases). Germline V gene lookup returns CDR1 SQVTM and CDR2 ANQGSEA. V was pared by 4 bases and J by 9 bases, with 13 bases between. This CDR3 spans 12 amino acids. As DNA, the CDR3 is TGCAGCGTTGGGCGGGAAGTTTTTGAGCAGTTCTTC. Protein product: CSVGREVFEQFF.

A few counts support this clone. The chain combines TRBV10-3 with TRBJ2-1, with D uncertain. The CDR3 sequence is 14 residues long. V was shortened by 6 bases and J by 8 bases, with 17 bases between the two germline ends. Germline V gene sequence: CDR1 ENHRY, CDR2 SYGVKD. The CDR3 nucleotides read TGTGCCATCAGGCCCCGCGAAGGTGGCGATGAGCAGTTCTTC. This codes for CAIRPREGGDEQFF.

This clone showed up just a few times. The rearrangement uses TRBV9 and TRBJ1-1, with D unresolved. The CDR3 loop spans 14 amino acids. Germline V gene data show CDR1 as SGDLS and CDR2 as YYNGEE. V was cut by 0 bases and J by 3 bases, with 9 bases left in between. Here the CDR3 reads CASSVGGEDTEAFF. The CDR3 coding sequence is TGTGCCAGCAGCGTAGGTGGAGAGGACACTGAAGCTTTCTTT.

This chain joins TRBV7-2 and TRBJ2-7; 11 bases map to TRBD1. Germline lookup yields CDR1 SGHTA and CDR2 FQGNSA. V was pared by 4 bases and J by 4 bases, with 9 bases of the junction left unmatched. This CDR3 is 16 amino acids long. In DNA form, the CDR3 reads TGTGCCAGCAGCTATGCCGGGACAGGGGGGAGATACGAGCAGTACTTC. This sequence encodes CASSYAGTGGRYEQYF.

This clone has at least ten counts. The J gene is TRBJ2-5, the V gene TRBV29-1, with 8 bases identical to TRBD1. J lost 5 bases, V lost 3 bases, and 5 bases had no gene match. CDR3 length equals 13 residues. From germline, CDR1 is SQVTM and CDR2 ANQGSEA. CDR3 sequence: CSVEQGASETQYF. The CDR3 DNA reads as TGCAGCGTTGAGCAGGGGGCTAGCGAGACCCAGTACTTC. Full variable domain (remainder filled in from reference TRBV29-1 and TRBJ2-5): SAVISQKPSRDICQRGTSLTIQCQVDSQVTMMFWYRQQPGQSLTLIATANQGSEATYESGFVIDKFPISRPNLTFSTLTVSNMSPEDSSIYLCSVEQGASETQYFGPGTRLLVL.

This clone has a handful of counts. The chain carries TRBV29-1 and TRBJ2-3, with TRBD2 matching over 9 bases. This CDR3 contains 17 residues. Germline CDR1 reads SQVTM; CDR2 reads ANQGSEA. CDR3 protein: CSTTIYSGSLITDTQYF. CDR3 in DNA: TGCAGTACTACTATATATAGCGGGAGCCTTATCACAGATACGCAGTATTTT.

This clone was counted between two and nine times. The rearrangement uses TRBV4-1 and TRBJ2-3; 10 bases are shared with TRBD2. V was clipped by 1 base and J by 3 bases; unmatched bases: 1. This CDR3 region has 15 residues. Germline-derived CDR1 and CDR2 are MGHRA and YSYEKL. The CDR3 spells CASSQVGLATDTQYF. DNA for the CDR3: TGCGCCAGCAGCCAAGTGGGACTAGCGACAGATACGCAGTATTTT.

This rearrangement joins TRBV6-4 to TRBJ2-3, with D tentatively TRBD1 (5 bases). Germline V lookup: CDR1 MRHNA, CDR2 SNTAGT. The V end was cut by 0 bases, the J end by 1 base, with 11 bases between. The CDR3 has 16 amino acids. CDR3 region: CASSDSKGRGTDTQYF. The CDR3 coding sequence is TGTGCCAGCAGTGACTCGAAGGGCAGGGGCACAGATACGCAGTATTTT.

This chain uses TRBV29-1 with TRBJ2-1; 8 bases agree with TRBD2. Trimming removed 7 bases from V and 7 bases from J; junction bases left unmatched: 6. The CDR3 totals 12 residues. The germline gives CDR1 SQVTM, CDR2 ANQGSEA. Written as DNA, the CDR3 is TGCAGCGGGGCGGGAGGTGGGAATGAGCAGTTCTTC. Translating gives CSGAGGGNEQFF.

The chain links TRBV9 to TRBJ1-5; no clear D gene. Trimming cost V 4 bases and J 11 bases, with 16 bases left between them. Per germline, CDR1 SGDLS and CDR2 YYNGEE. CDR3 length: 13 residues. This CDR3 reads CASSSKGDGTQHF. The CDR3 DNA is TGTGCCAGCAGCTCCAAGGGTGACGGGACCCAGCATTTT.

Comments on this clone: A much more abundant neighbour one base away suggests this may be a read error. This chain links TRBV2 with TRBJ2-3; D unresolved. Germline V CDR1 and CDR2: SNHLY, FYNNEI. V dropped 6 bases and J dropped 4 bases, with 5 bases sitting between them. The CDR3 sequence is 11 residues long. The DNA for the CDR3 is TGTGCCAGCAGACGGGCAGATACGCAGTATTTT. Its translation is CASRRADTQYF.